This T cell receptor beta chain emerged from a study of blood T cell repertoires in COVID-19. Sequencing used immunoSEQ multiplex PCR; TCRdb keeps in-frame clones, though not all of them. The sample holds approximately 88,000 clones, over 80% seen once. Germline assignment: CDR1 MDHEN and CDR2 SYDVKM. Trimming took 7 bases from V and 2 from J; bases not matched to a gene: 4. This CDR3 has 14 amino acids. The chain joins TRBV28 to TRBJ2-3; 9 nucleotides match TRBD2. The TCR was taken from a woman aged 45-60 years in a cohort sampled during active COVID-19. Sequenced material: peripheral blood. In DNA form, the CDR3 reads TGTGCCAGCAACAGCGGGGGGCTCACAGATACGCAGTATTTT. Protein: CASNSGGLTDTQYF.